This TCR beta chain emerged from a study of tumor-infiltrating lymphocytes in primary liver carcinoma. TCR beta cDNA was prepared out of roughly 0.5 ug total RNA by means of a constant-region primer. Libraries of TCR beta came from three nested multiplex PCR rounds with slightly modified ARM-PCR. TRBV1-TRBV30 forward primers paired with a C-beta reverse primer drove the first two PCR rounds, roughly 10 cycles each. TCRdb itself ran the multiplex PCR reads through MiXCR, one entry per CDR3 protein. Among 100,000 to 150,000 distinct CDR3 sequences, 60% to 70% were seen once, and the ten largest hold roughly 9%. Note on this clonotype: The junction departs from germline at one end; a sequencing error may be responsible.

Scientists recovered RNA and DNA together from approximately 20-30 mg of unsorted bulk tissue. Viable tumor cells exceeded 90% in all tumor samples. Germline loops: CDR1 WNHNN, CDR2 SYGVQD (reference sequence). This CDR3 spans 15 amino acids. The sample was liver tumor tissue from sampling region 1. Indicated subset: tumor region T1, superior pole. The genes are TRBV10-1 and TRBJ2-1; 14 bases map to TRBD2. The clonotype originates from a woman in her sixties with primary liver carcinoma and hepatitis B virus infection. The CDR3 DNA reads TGCGCCAGCAGTCCCGGGACTAGCGGGAGAGGTGAGCAGCTCTTC. Translated, it gives CASSPGTSGRGEQLF.